This T cell receptor (beta chain) appears in the sequencing data of a study of OX40 agonist ivuxolimab in advanced cancers. Turning to the study itself: Those treated in dose escalation had hepatocellular carcinoma, melanoma, renal cell cancer or head and neck cancer. Anti-PD-1, anti-PD-L1 or anti-CTLA-4 therapy given earlier was allowed, and around 40% had some. General study findings and limits: Low normalized T-cell clonal expansion also characterized some of the nonresponders.

Individuals having autoimmune disease history or systemic immunosuppression were not enrolled. Using immunoSEQ multiplex PCR, the repertoire was profiled, and TCRdb retains in-frame clones only, with some absent. The sample has roughly 60,000 clones; 75% to 95% are singletons. This clone was observed once. Its target is unknown. The TCR originated in an adult with an advanced solid tumor such as melanoma, head and neck, liver or kidney cancer. This specimen was CD4+ or CD8+ T cells sorted from blood, taken in a trial of the OX40 agonist ivuxolimab.

CDR3 in DNA: TGTGCCATCAGTGCTGGCGGATTCTACGAGCAGTACTTC. It specifies CAISAGGFYEQYF. The V call is TRBV10-3, the J call TRBJ2-7; no clear D gene. The CDR3 extends over 13 amino acids. Per the germline V gene, CDR1 is ENHRY and CDR2 is SYGVKD. Trimming left V 4 bases short and J 3 bases short, with 10 bases between.